These 32 T cell receptor beta chains share one sample of origin, sequenced in a study of beta chain features in type 1 diabetes. Sequencing targeted expressed TCRB transcripts, as all isolated RNA had been reverse transcribed. Using immunoSEQ multiplex PCR, the repertoire was profiled, and TCRdb retains in-frame clones only, with some absent. The sample includes 900,000 or so clones, 17% of them seen just once. The specimen sequenced was naive CD4+ T cells from blood. Receptors were obtained from a woman aged 18-29 years in good health.

The chain employs TRBV10-1 and TRBJ2-3; 8 nucleotides line up with TRBD1. Germline CDR1 is WNHNN and CDR2 is SYGVQD (reference sequence). V lost 5 bases, J lost 2 bases, and 6 bases stayed unmatched. This CDR3 has 15 residues. The CDR3 region has the DNA TGCGCCAGCAGTCCGGACAGGGCCTTCACAGATACGCAGTATTTT. This translates into CASSPDRAFTDTQYF.

This clone appeared a few times. This chain connects TRBV7-9 to TRBJ2-2; D remains unclear. The CDR3 has 12 amino acids. CDR1 is SEHNR and CDR2 is FQNEAQ in the germline V gene (reference sequence). Deletions cut 3 bases from V and 7 bases from J, with 6 bases between. CDR3 region: CASSFGVGELFF. The CDR3 coding sequence is TGTGCCAGCAGCTTTGGGGTCGGGGAGCTGTTTTTT. The whole variable domain, filled in from reference TRBV7-9 and TRBJ2-2, reads DTGVSQNPRHKITKRGQNVTFRCDPISEHNRLYWYRQTLGQGPEFLTYFQNEAQLEKSRLLSDRFSAERPKGSFSTLEIQRTEQGDSAMYLCASSFGVGELFFGEGSRLTVL.

In this sample, this clone turned up a few times. This sequence joins TRBV7-9 and TRBJ2-7; TRBD2 matches at 9 bases. The CDR3 covers 14 residues. After removal of 7 bases from V and 7 bases from J, the junction contained 11 bases not matched to a gene. Germline CDR1 reads SEHNR; CDR2 reads FQNEAQ (reference sequence). The chain's CDR3 is CASITGTSPGEQYF. The CDR3 bases are TGTGCCAGCATCACCGGGACTAGCCCCGGGGAGCAGTACTTC.

This clone was counted only a few times. This chain joins TRBV5-6 and TRBJ1-2; no clear D. Looked up from germline, CDR1 is SGHDT and CDR2 is YYEEEE. The CDR3 runs 13 residues. With 1 base removed from V and 4 bases from J, the gap between germline ends came to 8 bases. The CDR3 DNA reads TGTGCCAGCAGCTTGTCCCAGGCCTATGGCTACACCTTC. It codes for CASSLSQAYGYTF.

A few counts support this clone. The chain carries TRBV18 and TRBJ2-5; unclear D gene. CDR3 length: 13 residues. CDR1 is KGHSH, CDR2 LQKENI, per germline. Between the trimmed V and J ends, which lost 1 base and 4 bases, there was a span of 7 bases. CDR3 residues: CASSPLAGETQYF. CDR3 bases: TGTGCCAGCTCACCACTAGCAGGAGAGACCCAGTACTTC.

This clone was counted a few times. The CDR3 spells CASSPREGEQFF. In DNA, the CDR3 is TGTGCCAGCTCACCAAGGGAGGGAGAGCAGTTCTTC. This chain uses TRBV18 with TRBJ2-1; TRBD2 aligns across 7 bases. J was trimmed by 10 bases and V by 2 bases; bases with no gene match: 2. Germline V gene sequence: CDR1 KGHSH, CDR2 LQKENI. This CDR3 spans 12 amino acids.

This clone appeared a few times. The chain employs TRBV7-2 and TRBJ1-1, with TRBD1 identical over 7 bases. Trimming at V came to 3 bases and at J to 1 base, leaving 8 bases not matched to a gene. This CDR3 comprises 16 residues. Germline V lookup: CDR1 SGHTA, CDR2 FQGNSA. The CDR3, as DNA: TGTGCCAGCAGCTTCCGGGACAGCCTCGGGAACACTGAAGCTTTCTTT. Translated: CASSFRDSLGNTEAFF.

The chain combines TRBV4-1 with TRBJ2-7; the match to TRBD1 covers 9 bases. V shed 4 bases, J shed 4 bases, and the junction held 14 bases outside the gene matches. CDR3 size: 17 residues. Germline V gene data show CDR1 as MGHRA and CDR2 as YSYEKL. This CDR3 reads CASSPIQQDRGGYEQYF. The DNA of the CDR3 is TGCGCCAGCAGCCCCATCCAACAGGACAGGGGTGGATACGAGCAGTACTTC.

This clone occurred a few times. This chain joins TRBV5-1 and TRBJ2-5; no firm D call. The CDR3 sequence is 11 residues long. V shed 0 bases and J shed 10 bases, with 7 bases lying between them. CDR1 SGHRS and CDR2 YFSETQ come from the germline V gene. The CDR3 DNA reads as TGCGCCAGCAGCTTGGAGGTTCGCCAGTACTTC. This translates into CASSLEVRQYF.

The genes are TRBV4-2 and TRBJ2-2; D is undetermined. The germline CDR1 and CDR2 sequences are LGHNA and YNFKEQ. The CDR3 has 13 residues. The ends were cut back, 4 bases at V and 1 base at J, with 4 bases in the middle. In DNA, the CDR3 is TGTGCCAGCAGCCGCGAGAACACCGGGGAGCTGTTTTTT. Amino acids: CASSRENTGELFF.

Remarks on this clone: Different DNA sequences within this sample yield the same CDR3. This chain links TRBV20-1 with TRBJ2-1; no reliable D call. Per germline, CDR1 DFQATT and CDR2 SNEGSKA (reference sequence). The CDR3 is 11 amino acids. Trimming took off 3 bases at V and 5 bases at J, with 5 bases between the two ends. CDR3 protein: CSASGNNEQFF. The CDR3, as DNA: TGCAGTGCTAGTGGCAACAATGAGCAGTTCTTC.

The chain carries TRBV18 and TRBJ2-1; no clear D gene. Germline V CDR1 and CDR2: KGHSH, LQKENI. V was shortened by 3 bases and J by 0 bases, with 21 bases between the two germline ends. This CDR3 has 19 amino acids. CDR3 nucleotide sequence: TGTGCCAGCTCACCCGACCGTTCCCGGGCCCTAAGCTCCTACAATGAGCAGTTCTTC. It encodes CASSPDRSRALSSYNEQFF.

This clone was counted only a few times. The V gene is TRBV2, the J gene TRBJ2-2; D tentatively reads TRBD1 or TRBD2 (5 bases each). The germline CDR1 and CDR2 sequences are SNHLY and FYNNEI. The V end lost 4 bases, the J end lost 5 bases, and 8 bases lay between the germline ends. This CDR3 spans 13 amino acids. This CDR3 is CASSGWGTGELFF. In nucleotides, the CDR3 is TGTGCCAGCAGTGGTTGGGGGACCGGGGAGCTGTTTTTT.

This clone has more than one count but fewer than ten. This chain uses TRBV7-3 with TRBJ2-4, with 9 positions matching TRBD1. Trimming removed 5 bases from V and 4 bases from J; junction bases left unmatched: 6. This CDR3 comprises 15 residues. Germline V gene lookup returns CDR1 SGHTA and CDR2 FQGTGA. CDR3 DNA: TGTGCCAGCAGCCACACAGGGGGCCGTAAAAACATTCAGTACTTC. Encoded protein: CASSHTGGRKNIQYF.

Only a few counts were recorded for this clone. This rearrangement joins TRBV7-2 to TRBJ2-1, with D uncertain. Germline assignment: CDR1 SGHTA and CDR2 FQGNSA. Deletions cut 1 base from V and 5 bases from J, with 6 bases between. The CDR3 contains 13 residues. CDR3: CASSLGVNNEQFF. The CDR3 bases are TGTGCCAGCAGCTTAGGTGTAAACAATGAGCAGTTCTTC.

A few counts support this clone. This rearrangement joins TRBV7-9 to TRBJ2-1; 8 bases are shared with TRBD2. This CDR3 contains 18 residues. Germline CDR1 reads SEHNR; CDR2 reads FQNEAQ (reference sequence). The J segment lost 5 bases and the V segment lost 2 bases, leaving 14 bases of the junction unmatched. In DNA, the CDR3 is TGTGCCAGCAGCTTATCCTCGATTAGCGGGACCAATAACAATGAGCAGTTCTTC. It encodes CASSLSSISGTNNNEQFF.

The chain employs TRBV4-3 and TRBJ2-1; 7 bases agree with TRBD2. The CDR3 contains 15 residues. The trim removed 6 bases at V and 4 bases at J, leaving 9 bases unmatched. Germline V CDR1 and CDR2: LGHNA, YSLEER. The CDR3 nucleotides are TGCGCCAGCAGTACGGGAGGCACGATTTACAATGAGCAGTTCTTC. This gives the protein CASSTGGTIYNEQFF.

This clone has only a few counts. The J gene is TRBJ2-3, the V gene TRBV7-9, with D perhaps assigned TRBD1 or TRBD2 (5 bases each). V was pared by 8 bases and J by 0 bases, with 9 bases between. The germline gives CDR1 SEHNR, CDR2 FQNEAQ (reference sequence). This CDR3 is 13 amino acids long. The CDR3 region has the DNA TGTGCCAGCGGGACCTCTAGCACAGATACGCAGTATTTT. As protein: CASGTSSTDTQYF.

The genes are TRBV6-6 and TRBJ2-7; unclear D gene. Trimming removed 7 bases from V and 2 bases from J, with 6 bases in between. The CDR3 loop spans 11 amino acids. CDR1 is MNHNY, CDR2 SVGAGI, per germline (reference sequence). CDR3 in amino acids: CASTSTYEQYF. The CDR3 nucleotides read TGTGCCAGCACCTCTACCTACGAGCAGTACTTC.

This clone has more than one count but fewer than ten. The chain uses TRBV7-2 and TRBJ2-3; 7 bases agree with TRBD2. The ends lost 4 bases at V and 0 bases at J; junction bases unmatched: 10. The CDR3 has 17 amino acids. Per germline, CDR1 SGHTA and CDR2 FQGNSA. The CDR3 here is CASSSLVGAGSTDTQYF. In DNA, the CDR3 is TGTGCCAGCAGCTCACTGGTCGGAGCGGGAAGCACAGATACGCAGTATTTT.

This chain links TRBV18 with TRBJ2-7, with 7 bases that match TRBD2. This CDR3 is built from 14 residues. V dropped 4 bases and J dropped 3; count of bases not matched to a gene: 6. The germline V gene has CDR1 KGHSH and CDR2 LQKENI. The chain's CDR3 is CASSRSGERYEQYF. CDR3 bases: TGTGCCAGCTCACGAAGCGGGGAGCGCTACGAGCAGTACTTC.

This clone has just a few counts. The V and J genes are TRBV7-9 and TRBJ1-2; TRBD1 matches at 7 bases. The CDR3 loop spans 14 amino acids. Germline V gene sequence: CDR1 SEHNR, CDR2 FQNEAQ (reference sequence). Trimming at V came to 1 base and at J to 4 bases, leaving 3 bases not matched to a gene. CDR3 DNA sequence: TGTGCCAGCAGCTTAGGACAGGGCCCCTATGGCTACACCTTC. Translating gives CASSLGQGPYGYTF.

This clone was recorded a few times. The genes are TRBV19 and TRBJ2-7; 8 nucleotides align to TRBD2. Germline V CDR1 and CDR2: LNHDA, SQIVND (reference sequence). Unmatched junction bases numbered 11, after V lost 8 bases and J lost 5 bases. The CDR3 is 14 residues long. CDR3 bases: TGTGCCAGTGACCCTGGCGGGAGGAGGCACGAGCAGTACTTC. Translated: CASDPGGRRHEQYF.

Only a few counts were recorded for this clone. This rearrangement joins TRBV4-3 to TRBJ2-2; possible D gene TRBD1, 5 bases. Germline CDR1 reads LGHNA; CDR2 reads YSLEER. V shed 0 bases and J shed 4 bases, with 12 bases lying between them. This CDR3 spans 16 amino acids. The CDR3 DNA follows: TGCGCCAGCAGCCAAGAGTACAGGCGCCTCACCGGGGAGCTGTTTTTT. This gives the protein CASSQEYRRLTGELFF.

This clone came up a few times. The chain links TRBV7-9 to TRBJ2-3; 10 bases align to TRBD1. Germline CDR1 SEHNR, CDR2 FQNEAQ (reference sequence). The CDR3 sequence is 14 residues long. With V trimmed by 5 bases and J by 4 bases, 3 bases remained unmatched. The CDR3 region is CASSPGQGPDTQYF. The CDR3 nucleotides are TGTGCCAGCAGCCCGGGACAGGGGCCAGATACGCAGTATTTT.

This sequence joins TRBV6-6 and TRBJ2-7, with D tentatively TRBD2 (6 bases). CDR3 length: 15 amino acids. Trimming removed 0 bases from V and 0 bases from J, with 9 bases in between. Germline CDR1 reads MNHNY; CDR2 reads SVGAGI (reference sequence). CDR3 nucleotide sequence: TGTGCCAGCAGTTACTCCCCGGGACTCTCCTACGAGCAGTACTTC. This translates into CASSYSPGLSYEQYF.

V usage is TRBV2 and J usage is TRBJ2-1; perhaps TRBD1 as D (6 bases). The V gene's germline CDR1 is SNHLY and CDR2 FYNNEI. This CDR3 contains 13 residues. V was clipped by 4 bases and J by 8 bases, with 12 bases between them. The chain's CDR3 is CASSVLGADEQFF. The CDR3 DNA follows: TGTGCCAGCAGTGTCTTGGGGGCAGATGAGCAGTTCTTC.

The V call is TRBV19, the J call TRBJ2-1; 9 bases fit TRBD1. V trimming: 3 bases; J trimming: 8 bases; junction bases outside the gene matches: 8. The CDR3 spans 15 residues. Germline-derived CDR1 and CDR2 are LNHDA and SQIVND (reference sequence). CDR3 loop: CASSIPGQGLYEQFF. For the CDR3, the DNA is TGTGCCAGTAGTATCCCGGGACAGGGTCTATATGAGCAGTTCTTC.

This clone was observed a handful of times. The V and J genes are TRBV6-5 and TRBJ2-7, with D perhaps matching TRBD1 or TRBD2 (5 bases each). Trimming took off 4 bases at V and 0 bases at J, with 13 bases between the two ends. The CDR3 is 15 amino acids. Germline V lookup: CDR1 MNHEY, CDR2 SVGAGI. In nucleotides, the CDR3 is TGTGCCAGCAGTTTATACGGGGACGTCTCCTACGAGCAGTACTTC. Its translation: CASSLYGDVSYEQYF.

This clone was detected only a few times. V usage is TRBV4-2 and J usage is TRBJ2-5; no firm D call. The DNA end favors TRBJ2-7, so the J call may be wrong. The germline V gene has CDR1 LGHNA and CDR2 YNFKEQ. This CDR3 is built from 14 residues. CDR3 protein: CASSQTHGSYEQYF. The CDR3 DNA reads TGTGCCAGCAGCCAGACTCATGGCTCCTACGAGCAGTACTTC.

This clone has more than one count but fewer than ten. The V and J genes are TRBV5-1 and TRBJ1-1; D might be TRBD1 (5 bases). V was shortened by 2 bases and J by 5 bases, with 16 bases between the two germline ends. CDR1 and CDR2 from the germline V gene are SGHRS and YFSETQ. The CDR3 has 15 residues. CDR3 region: CASSFGTAGRTEAFF. DNA for the CDR3: TGCGCCAGCAGCTTTGGAACGGCAGGGAGGACTGAAGCTTTCTTT.

Of note for this clone: Other DNA sequences within the sample encode an identical CDR3. The chain joins TRBV6-6 to TRBJ2-7; D possibly corresponds to TRBD1 (6 bases). V shed 7 bases and J shed 2 bases, with 9 bases lying between them. The CDR3 runs to 12 residues. Looked up from germline, CDR1 is MNHNY and CDR2 is SVGAGI (reference sequence). The CDR3 DNA reads as TGTGCCAGCACCGGGACAACCTACGAGCAGTACTTC. This sequence encodes CASTGTTYEQYF.